The 8 T cell receptor beta chains in this list originate from one sample, sequenced in a study of CD8 T cells in ankylosing spondylitis (dated by TCRdb to the late 2010s). The receptor library was made with 5' RACE. Reads for this sample came from an Illumina HiSeq 2500. TCRdb handled the public reads itself, with Q25 trimming in fastp and clone calling in MiXCR, and kept productive beta chains. Every CDR3 protein is listed once, alongside the most common genes and DNA of its rows. For this sample the table gives roughly 280,000 distinct CDR3 sequences, of which about 20% were detected only once. Less than 9.5% of the sample is in the top ten clones. What was sequenced was blood, either unsorted or a sorted T cell fraction (not recorded which). The receptors here all came from a male donor with ankylosing spondylitis or in good health (not recorded which).

This chain joins TRBV10-3 and TRBJ2-7; the match to TRBD2 covers 7 bases. J was trimmed by 5 bases and V by 2 bases; bases with no gene match: 6. Germline CDR1 and CDR2: ENHRY and SYGVKD. This CDR3 is 14 amino acids long. CDR3 in amino acids: CAISEPKRGNEQYV. CDR3 bases: TGTGCCATCAGTGAGCCCAAGCGGGGTAACGAGCAGTACGTC.

This rearrangement joins TRBV5-1 to TRBJ1-1; D gene ambiguous. The CDR3 sequence is 14 residues long. Germline CDR1 and CDR2: SGHRS and YFSETQ. V was cut by 4 bases and J by 5 bases, with 15 bases left in between. The CDR3 loop is CASSRAGDGTEAFF. The CDR3 DNA sequence: TGCGCCAGCAGCCGAGCAGGAGACGGGACTGAAGCTTTCTTT.

The rearrangement uses TRBV7-6 and TRBJ1-1, with D possibly being TRBD1 (5 bases). Germline CDR1 reads SGHVS; CDR2 reads FNYEAQ. The CDR3 spans 13 residues. V was shortened by 6 bases and J by 2 bases, with 10 bases between the two germline ends. This chain's CDR3 is CASSADSNTEAFF. In nucleotides, the CDR3 is TGTGCCAGCAGTGCCGACAGTAACACTGAAGCTTTCTTT.

This clonotype was counted many times. The chain couples TRBV7-8 to TRBJ2-4; D uncertain. V dropped 3 bases and J dropped 5 bases, with 11 bases sitting between them. The germline CDR1 and CDR2 sequences are SGHVS and FQNEAQ. The CDR3 runs to 14 residues. CDR3 amino acids: CASSFSRFENIQYF. The CDR3 coding sequence is TGTGCCAGCAGCTTTTCCCGTTTCGAAAACATTCAGTACTTC.

The genes are TRBV6-1 and TRBJ1-5, with D hard to call. CDR3 length: 14 residues. Germline loops: CDR1 MNHNS, CDR2 SASEGT. Trimming left V 3 bases short and J 4 bases short, with 10 bases between. The CDR3 is CASSDRHQNQPQHF. CDR3 DNA sequence: TGTGCCAGCAGTGACAGACATCAGAATCAGCCCCAGCATTTT.

The sample holds a few counts of this clonotype. V and J are TRBV5-1 and TRBJ1-1, with 12 bases identical to TRBD1. CDR1 is SGHRS and CDR2 is YFSETQ in the germline V gene. The V segment lost 0 bases and the J segment 6 bases; nucleotides outside the gene matches: 12. The CDR3 totals 18 residues. CDR3 sequence reads: CASSLGGTGGFKIAEAFF. CDR3 nucleotides: TGCGCCAGCAGCTTGGGCGGGACAGGGGGCTTTAAAATCGCTGAAGCTTTCTTT.

Comment on this clonotype: This may arise from a read error, as a much more abundant clone is one base away. The CDR3 DNA is TGTGCCAGCAGTTTGGCAGGGCCAGGGAATTCATCCCTCCACTTT. Protein product: CASSLAGPGNSSLHF. The gene calls are TRBV12-3 or TRBV12-4 and TRBJ1-6; a possible D gene is TRBD1 (5 bases). The CDR3 spans 15 residues.

This clonotype was seen many times. The gene calls are TRBV3-1 and TRBJ2-2; D remains unclear. The CDR3 contains 14 residues. Germline V gene sequence: CDR1 LGHDT, CDR2 YNNKEL (reference sequence). The V end lost 3 bases, the J end lost 0 bases, and 5 bases lay between the germline ends. For the CDR3, the DNA is TGTGCCAGCAGCCAGGGAACGAACACCGGGGAGCTGTTTTTT. Translated: CASSQGTNTGELFF.